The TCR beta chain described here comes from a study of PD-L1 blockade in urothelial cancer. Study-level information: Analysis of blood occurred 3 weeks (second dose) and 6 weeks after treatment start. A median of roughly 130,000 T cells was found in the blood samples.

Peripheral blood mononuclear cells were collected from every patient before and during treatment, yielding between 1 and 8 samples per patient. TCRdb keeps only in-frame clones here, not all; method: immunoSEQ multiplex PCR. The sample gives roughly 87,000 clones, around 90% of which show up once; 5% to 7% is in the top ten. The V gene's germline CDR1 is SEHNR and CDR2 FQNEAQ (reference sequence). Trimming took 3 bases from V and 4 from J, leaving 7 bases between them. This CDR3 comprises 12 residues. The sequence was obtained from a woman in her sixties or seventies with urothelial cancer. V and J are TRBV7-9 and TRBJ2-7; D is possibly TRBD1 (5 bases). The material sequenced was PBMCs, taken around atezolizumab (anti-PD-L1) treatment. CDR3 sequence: CASSFQGYEQYF. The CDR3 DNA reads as TGTGCCAGCAGCTTTCAGGGATACGAGCAGTACTTC.